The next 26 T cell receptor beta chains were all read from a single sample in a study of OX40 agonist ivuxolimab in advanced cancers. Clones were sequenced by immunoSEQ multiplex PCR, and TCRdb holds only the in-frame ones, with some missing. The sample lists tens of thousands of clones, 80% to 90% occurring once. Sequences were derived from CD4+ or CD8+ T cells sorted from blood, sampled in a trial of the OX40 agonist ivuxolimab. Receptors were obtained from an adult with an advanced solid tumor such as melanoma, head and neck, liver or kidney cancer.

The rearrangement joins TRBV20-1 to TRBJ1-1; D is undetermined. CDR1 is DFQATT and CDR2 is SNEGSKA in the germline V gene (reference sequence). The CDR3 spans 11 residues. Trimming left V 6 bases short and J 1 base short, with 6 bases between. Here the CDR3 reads CSAAQNTEAFF. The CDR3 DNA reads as TGCAGTGCCGCACAGAACACTGAAGCTTTCTTT.

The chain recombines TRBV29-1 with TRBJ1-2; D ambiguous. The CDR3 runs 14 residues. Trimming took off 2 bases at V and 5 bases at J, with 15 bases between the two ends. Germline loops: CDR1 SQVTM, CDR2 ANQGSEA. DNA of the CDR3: TGCAGCGTTGAAATTTTAGGACCCTCTTATGGCTACACCTTC. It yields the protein CSVEILGPSYGYTF.

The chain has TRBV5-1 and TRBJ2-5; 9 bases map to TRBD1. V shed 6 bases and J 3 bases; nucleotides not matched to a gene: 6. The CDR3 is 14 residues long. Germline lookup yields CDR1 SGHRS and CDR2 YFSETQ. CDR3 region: CASTRGTGKETQYF. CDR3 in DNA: TGCGCCAGCACCCGGGGGACAGGGAAAGAGACCCAGTACTTC.

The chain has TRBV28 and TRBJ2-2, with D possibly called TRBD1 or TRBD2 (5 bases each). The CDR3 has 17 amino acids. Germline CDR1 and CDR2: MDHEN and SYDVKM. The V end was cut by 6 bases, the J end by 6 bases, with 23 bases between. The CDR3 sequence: CASSSFGAGPRAGELFF. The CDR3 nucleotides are TGTGCCAGCAGCTCCTTCGGGGCGGGCCCTAGGGCCGGGGAGCTGTTTTTT.

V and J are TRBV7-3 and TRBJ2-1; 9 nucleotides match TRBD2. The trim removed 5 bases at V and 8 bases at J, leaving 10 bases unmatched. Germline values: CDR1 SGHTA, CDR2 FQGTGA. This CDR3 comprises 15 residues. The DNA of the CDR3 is TGTGCCAGCAGCCCAGCCCTAGCGGGATGGGATGAGCAGTTCTTC. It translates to CASSPALAGWDEQFF.

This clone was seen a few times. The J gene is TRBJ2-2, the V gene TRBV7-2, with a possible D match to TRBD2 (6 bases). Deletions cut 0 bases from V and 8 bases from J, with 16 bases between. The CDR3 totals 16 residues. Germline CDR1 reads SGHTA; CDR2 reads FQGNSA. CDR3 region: CASSLARGTEGGELFF. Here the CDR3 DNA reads TGTGCCAGCAGCTTAGCTCGCGGGACCGAGGGGGGGGAGCTGTTTTTT.

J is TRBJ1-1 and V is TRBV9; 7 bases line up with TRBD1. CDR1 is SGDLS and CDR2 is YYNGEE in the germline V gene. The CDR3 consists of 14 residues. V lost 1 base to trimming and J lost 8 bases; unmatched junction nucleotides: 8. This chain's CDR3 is CASSVRQGPSEAFF. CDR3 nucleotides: TGTGCCAGCAGCGTACGACAGGGACCAAGCGAAGCTTTCTTT.

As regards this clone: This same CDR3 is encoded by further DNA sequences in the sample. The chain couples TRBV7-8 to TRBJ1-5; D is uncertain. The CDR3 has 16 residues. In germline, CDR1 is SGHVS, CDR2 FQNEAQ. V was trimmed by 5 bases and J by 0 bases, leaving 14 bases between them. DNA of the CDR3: TGTGCCAGCAGCCCGGCCGGCACGGGTAGCAATCAGCCCCAGCATTTT. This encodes CASSPAGTGSNQPQHF.

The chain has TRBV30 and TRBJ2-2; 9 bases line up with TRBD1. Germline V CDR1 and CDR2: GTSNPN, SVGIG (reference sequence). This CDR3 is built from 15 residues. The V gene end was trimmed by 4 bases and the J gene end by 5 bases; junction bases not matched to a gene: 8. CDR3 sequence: CAWNTQGARTGELFF. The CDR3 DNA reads TGTGCCTGGAATACACAGGGGGCGCGGACCGGGGAGCTGTTTTTT.

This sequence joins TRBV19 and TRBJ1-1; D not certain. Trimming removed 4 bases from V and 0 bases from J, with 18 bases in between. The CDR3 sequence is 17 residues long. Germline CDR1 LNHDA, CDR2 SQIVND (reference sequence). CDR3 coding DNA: TGTGCCAGTAGTACCCCCTCGGGCCGGACTCTGAACACTGAAGCTTTCTTT. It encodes CASSTPSGRTLNTEAFF.

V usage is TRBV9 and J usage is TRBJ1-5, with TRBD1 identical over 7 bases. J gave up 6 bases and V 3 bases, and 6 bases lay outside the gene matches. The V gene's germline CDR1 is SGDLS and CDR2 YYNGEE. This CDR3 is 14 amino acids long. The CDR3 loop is CASSAEDRAQPQHF. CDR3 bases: TGTGCCAGCAGCGCCGAAGACAGGGCTCAGCCCCAGCATTTT.

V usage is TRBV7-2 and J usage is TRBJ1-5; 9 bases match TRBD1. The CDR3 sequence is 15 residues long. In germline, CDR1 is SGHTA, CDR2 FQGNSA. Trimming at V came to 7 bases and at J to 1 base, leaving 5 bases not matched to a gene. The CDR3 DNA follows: TGTGCCAGCAACGAACAGGGGGCGAGCAATCAGCCCCAGCATTTT. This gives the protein CASNEQGASNQPQHF.

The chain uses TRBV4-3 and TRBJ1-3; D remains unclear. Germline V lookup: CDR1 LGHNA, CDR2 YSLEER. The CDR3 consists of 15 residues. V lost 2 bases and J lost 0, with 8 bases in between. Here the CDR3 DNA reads TGCGCCAGCAGCCAAACGATGAACTCTGGAAACACCATATATTTT. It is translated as CASSQTMNSGNTIYF.

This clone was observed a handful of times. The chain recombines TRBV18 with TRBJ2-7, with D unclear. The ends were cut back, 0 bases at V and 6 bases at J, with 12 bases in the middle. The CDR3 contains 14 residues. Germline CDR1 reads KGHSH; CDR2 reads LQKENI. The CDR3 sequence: CASSPPLPEREQYF. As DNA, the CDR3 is TGTGCCAGCTCACCACCTTTGCCGGAACGCGAGCAGTACTTC.

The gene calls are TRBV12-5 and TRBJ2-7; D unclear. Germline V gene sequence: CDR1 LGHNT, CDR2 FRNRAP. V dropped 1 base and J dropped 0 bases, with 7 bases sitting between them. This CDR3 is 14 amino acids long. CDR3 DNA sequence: TGTGCTAGTGGTTTGGATCGGGTCTCCTACGAGCAGTACTTC. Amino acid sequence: CASGLDRVSYEQYF.

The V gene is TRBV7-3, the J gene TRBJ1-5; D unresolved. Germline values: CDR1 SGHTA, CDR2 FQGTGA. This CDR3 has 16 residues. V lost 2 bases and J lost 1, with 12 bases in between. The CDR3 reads CASSLVGPRSNQPQHF. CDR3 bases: TGTGCCAGCAGCTTAGTAGGTCCTAGGAGCAATCAGCCCCAGCATTTT.

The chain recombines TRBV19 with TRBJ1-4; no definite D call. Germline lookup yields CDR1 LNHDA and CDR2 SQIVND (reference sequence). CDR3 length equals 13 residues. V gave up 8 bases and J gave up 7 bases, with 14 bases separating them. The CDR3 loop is CASVADPSEKLFF. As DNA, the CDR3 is TGTGCCAGTGTAGCCGACCCGAGTGAAAAACTGTTTTTT.

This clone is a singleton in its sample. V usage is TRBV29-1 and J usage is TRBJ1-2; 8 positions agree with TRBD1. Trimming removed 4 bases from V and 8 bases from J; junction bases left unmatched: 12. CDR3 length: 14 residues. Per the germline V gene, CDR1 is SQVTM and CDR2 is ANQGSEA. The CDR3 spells CSVGNRDRLRGYTF. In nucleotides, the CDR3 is TGCAGCGTTGGTAATAGGGACAGGCTAAGGGGCTACACCTTC.

CDR3 protein: CASSTSYTEEVEGQWGYNEQFF. DNA of the CDR3: TGTGCCAGCAGCACCAGCTACACCGAAGAGGTGGAGGGGCAATGGGGCTACAATGAGCAGTTCTTC. V gene TRBV21-1 combines with J gene TRBJ2-1; TRBD2 reflects the table's D call only, with no check against the DNA. TRBV21-1 is a pseudogene locus. CDR3 length: 22 residues.

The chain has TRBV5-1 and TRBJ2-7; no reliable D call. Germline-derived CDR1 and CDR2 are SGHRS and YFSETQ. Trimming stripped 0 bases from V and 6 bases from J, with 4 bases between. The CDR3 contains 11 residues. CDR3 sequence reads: CASSLEGEQYF. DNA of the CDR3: TGCGCCAGCAGCTTGGAGGGCGAGCAGTACTTC.

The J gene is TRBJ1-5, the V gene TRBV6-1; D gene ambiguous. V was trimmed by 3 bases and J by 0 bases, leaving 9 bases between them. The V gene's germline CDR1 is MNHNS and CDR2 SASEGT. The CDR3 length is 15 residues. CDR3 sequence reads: CASSENVVSNQPQHF. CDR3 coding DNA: TGTGCCAGCAGTGAGAACGTAGTTAGCAATCAGCCCCAGCATTTT.

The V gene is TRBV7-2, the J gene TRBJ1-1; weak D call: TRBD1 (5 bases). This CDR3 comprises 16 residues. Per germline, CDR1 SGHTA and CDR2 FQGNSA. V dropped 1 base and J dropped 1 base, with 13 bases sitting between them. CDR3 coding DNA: TGTGCCAGCAGCTTAGGTGGGACGATTGGGAACACTGAAGCTTTCTTT. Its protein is CASSLGGTIGNTEAFF.

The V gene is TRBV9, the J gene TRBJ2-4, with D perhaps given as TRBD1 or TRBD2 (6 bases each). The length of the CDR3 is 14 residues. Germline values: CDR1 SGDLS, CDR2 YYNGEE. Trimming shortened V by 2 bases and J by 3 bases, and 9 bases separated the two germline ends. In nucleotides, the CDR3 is TGTGCCAGCAGCGTGGAGGGGGGCAAAAACATTCAGTACTTC. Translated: CASSVEGGKNIQYF.

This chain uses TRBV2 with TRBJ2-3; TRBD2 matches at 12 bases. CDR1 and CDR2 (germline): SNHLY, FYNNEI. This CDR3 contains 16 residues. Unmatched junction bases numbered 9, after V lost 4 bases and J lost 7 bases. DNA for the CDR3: TGTGCCAGCAGTGGCCCTAGCGGGGGGGGCGGGAATACGCAGTATTTT. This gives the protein CASSGPSGGGGNTQYF.

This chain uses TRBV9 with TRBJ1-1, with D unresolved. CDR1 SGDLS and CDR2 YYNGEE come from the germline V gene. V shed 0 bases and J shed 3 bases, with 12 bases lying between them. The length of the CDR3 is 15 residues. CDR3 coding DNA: TGTGCCAGCAGCGTAGCTGTGGGGTCCCACACTGAAGCTTTCTTT. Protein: CASSVAVGSHTEAFF.

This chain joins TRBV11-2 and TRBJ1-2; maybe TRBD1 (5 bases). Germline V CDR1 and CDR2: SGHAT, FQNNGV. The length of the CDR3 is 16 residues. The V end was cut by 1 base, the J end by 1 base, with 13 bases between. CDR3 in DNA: TGTGCCAGCAGCTTAGGGTATACAGGAGATAACTATGGCTACACCTTC. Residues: CASSLGYTGDNYGYTF.